Below are 12 T cell receptor beta chains sequenced from a single sample in a study of OX40 agonist ivuxolimab in advanced cancers. TCRdb's copy holds only in-frame clones and misses some; the assay was immunoSEQ multiplex PCR. The sample yields 60,000 to 95,000 clones, roughly 90% seen once. Specimen: CD4+ or CD8+ T cells sorted from blood, collected in a trial of the OX40 agonist ivuxolimab. The receptors come from an adult with an advanced solid tumor such as melanoma, head and neck, liver or kidney cancer.

V and J are TRBV18 and TRBJ2-7, with TRBD2 as a possible D gene (5 bases). Deletions cut 3 bases from V and 5 bases from J, with 17 bases between. Germline V gene data show CDR1 as KGHSH and CDR2 as LQKENI. This CDR3 has 15 residues. CDR3 in DNA: TGTGCCAGCTCACCCGCTGCGGGTTCTCCTAACGAGCAGTACTTC. The encoded protein is CASSPAAGSPNEQYF.

The sample holds a few counts of this clone. The chain joins TRBV4-3 to TRBJ1-4, with 9 nucleotides matching TRBD1. The CDR3 runs 17 residues. Germline V gene data show CDR1 as LGHNA and CDR2 as YSLEER. The junction had 14 bases not matched to a gene; V was cut back by 4 bases and J by 8 bases. For the CDR3, the DNA is TGCGCCAGCAGCCCAGGGACAGGGTTCTTCTCGGGAGAAAAACTGTTTTTT. It specifies CASSPGTGFFSGEKLFF.

This clone is a singleton in its sample. This rearrangement joins TRBV4-3 to TRBJ2-3; D may be TRBD2 (6 bases). The CDR3 sequence is 17 residues long. V shed 6 bases and J shed 0 bases, with 19 bases lying between them. Germline V CDR1 and CDR2: LGHNA, YSLEER. CDR3 coding DNA: TGCGCCAGCAGACAATTCCCCGGGACTGAGAGCACAGATACGCAGTATTTT. It encodes CASRQFPGTESTDTQYF.

Only one count was recorded for this clone. The chain recombines TRBV10-3 with TRBJ1-2; D is uncertain. The germline CDR1 and CDR2 sequences are ENHRY and SYGVKD. This CDR3 is built from 14 residues. With 1 base removed from V and 4 bases from J, the gap between germline ends came to 10 bases. CDR3 DNA sequence: TGTGCCATCAGTGAGTTTGAAGGCAGCTATGGCTACACCTTC. It yields the protein CAISEFEGSYGYTF.

The rearrangement uses TRBV25-1 and TRBJ2-1; 7 nucleotides line up with TRBD1. The germline CDR1 and CDR2 sequences are MGHDK and SYGVNS. With V trimmed by 4 bases and J by 4 bases, 10 bases remained unmatched. The CDR3 runs to 16 residues. The CDR3 protein is CASSGEGAGWYNEQFF. For the CDR3, the DNA is TGTGCCAGCAGTGGTGAGGGGGCGGGCTGGTACAATGAGCAGTTCTTC.

The chain employs TRBV6-1 and TRBJ2-2; TRBD1 matches 8 bases. Germline CDR1 MNHNS, CDR2 SASEGT. CDR3 length: 15 amino acids. With V trimmed by 3 bases and J by 8 bases, 8 bases remained unmatched. In DNA, the CDR3 is TGTGCCAGCAGTGACTCACAGGGGGTACCGGGGGAGCTGTTTTTT. Translating it yields CASSDSQGVPGELFF.

The CDR3 DNA is TGCGCCAGCAGGGCTGACCAGGCGCGGAATGAGCAGTTCTTC. Protein sequence: CASRADQARNEQFF. The chain combines TRBV5-1 with TRBJ2-1; D is unclear. V dropped 5 bases and J dropped 7 bases, with 16 bases sitting between them. Germline values: CDR1 SGHRS, CDR2 YFSETQ. The CDR3 is made up of 14 amino acids.

The rearrangement uses TRBV5-1 and TRBJ2-5; TRBD2 agrees at 10 bases. Germline V gene lookup returns CDR1 SGHRS and CDR2 YFSETQ. After removal of 4 bases from V and 3 bases from J, the junction contained 6 bases not matched to a gene. The CDR3 covers 15 residues. CDR3 loop: CASSPGAGGEETQYF. In DNA form, the CDR3 reads TGCGCCAGCAGCCCTGGAGCGGGAGGGGAAGAGACCCAGTACTTC.

This rearrangement joins TRBV7-2 to TRBJ2-7; 8 bases fit TRBD1. V was clipped by 5 bases and J by 6 bases; unmatched bases: 9. Germline V gives CDR1 SGHTA, CDR2 FQGNSA. The CDR3 is 14 residues long. The CDR3 region is CASSPDRGRGEQYF. The CDR3, as DNA: TGTGCCAGCAGCCCTGACAGGGGTCGGGGCGAGCAGTACTTC.

The chain has TRBV5-1 and TRBJ2-1; no definite D call. Trimming took off 2 bases at V and 6 bases at J, with 15 bases between the two ends. Germline CDR1 reads SGHRS; CDR2 reads YFSETQ. This CDR3 contains 15 residues. The DNA of the CDR3 is TGCGCCAGCAGCTTAGTAGGGCTCGGCATCAATGAGCAGTTCTTC. Translating gives CASSLVGLGINEQFF.

This clone has just a few counts. V gene TRBV6-1 combines with J gene TRBJ2-1; D ambiguous. The CDR3 loop spans 10 amino acids. Germline loops: CDR1 MNHNS, CDR2 SASEGT. V lost 10 bases and J lost 6, with 7 bases in between. CDR3 nucleotides: TGTGCCACCATTTCCAATGAGCAGTTCTTC. This gives the protein CATISNEQFF.

This chain joins TRBV19 and TRBJ1-2, with no clear D. This CDR3 region has 14 residues. V gave up 5 bases and J gave up 5 bases, with 15 bases separating them. The germline gives CDR1 LNHDA, CDR2 SQIVND (reference sequence). CDR3 region: CASSPTQGPYGYTF. In DNA form, the CDR3 reads TGTGCCAGTAGTCCCACCCAAGGGCCTTATGGCTACACCTTC.